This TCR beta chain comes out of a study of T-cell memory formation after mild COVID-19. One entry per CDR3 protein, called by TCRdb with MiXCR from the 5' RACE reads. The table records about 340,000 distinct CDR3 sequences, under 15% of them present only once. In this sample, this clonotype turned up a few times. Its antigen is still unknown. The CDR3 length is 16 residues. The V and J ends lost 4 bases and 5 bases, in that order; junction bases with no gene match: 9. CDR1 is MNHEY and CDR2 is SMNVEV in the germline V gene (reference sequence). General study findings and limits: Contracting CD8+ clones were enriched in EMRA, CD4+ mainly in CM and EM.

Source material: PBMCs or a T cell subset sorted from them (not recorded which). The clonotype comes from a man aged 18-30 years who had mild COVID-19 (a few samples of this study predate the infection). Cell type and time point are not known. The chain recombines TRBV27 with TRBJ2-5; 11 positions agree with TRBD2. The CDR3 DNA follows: TGTGCCAGCAGTTCCTATAGCGGGGGGGCCGATGAGACCCAGTACTTC. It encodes CASSSYSGGADETQYF.